These 13 T cell receptor beta chains originate from one sample sequenced in a study of human T cells and chemical hapten exposure (dated by TCRdb to the early 2020s). The protocol used for the library was RACE. Sequenced on a NextSeq 500. The public sequencing data were trimmed at Q25 with fastp and processed into clonotypes with MiXCR by TCRdb, which kept only in-frame beta chains. Entries are consolidated by CDR3 protein sequence, retaining the most common genes and DNA. Across this sample there are roughly 69,000 distinct CDR3 sequences, with approximately 10% seen only once. Together, the top ten hold about 2.3% of the sample. The time point label, read with the paper, signifies: patch test 3, about 24 weeks after DPC sensitization. The treatment or condition tag for this specimen amounts to: therapeutic diphenylcyclopropenone sensitization with weekly scalp DPC. Sequences were derived from whole blood, sampled in connection with sensitization to the hapten diphenylcyclopropenone (DPC). These receptors originate from a woman in her thirties with alopecia areata. Some clones in this sample may be carry-over from other donors' samples.

On this clonotype: An end of the junction differs from the germline gene, which may be a read error. The V gene is TRBV19, the J gene TRBJ1-5, with D uncertain. The CDR3 is 14 amino acids. CDR1 and CDR2 (germline): LNHDA, SQIVND (reference sequence). CDR3 DNA: TGTGCCAGTAGTATCGTGAATAGCAATCACCCCCAGCATTTT. It translates to CASSIVNSNHPQHF.

This clonotype showed up many times. CDR3 coding DNA: TGTGCCAGTAGTCCGACATCGCAAGGAAACACCATATATTTT. The encoded protein is CASSPTSQGNTIYF. This chain connects TRBV19 to TRBJ1-3; no clear D gene. V lost 5 bases and J 4 bases, leaving 12 bases between the germline ends. This CDR3 region has 14 residues. Germline assignment: CDR1 LNHDA and CDR2 SQIVND (reference sequence). Complete variable domain (other parts from reference TRBV19 and TRBJ1-3): DGGITQSPKYLFRKEGQNVTLSCEQNLNHDAMYWYRQDPGQGLRLIYYSQIVNDFQKGDIAEGYSVSREKKESFPLTVTSAQKNPTAFYLCASSPTSQGNTIYFGEGSWLTVV.

The rearrangement links TRBV13 to TRBJ1-1; the match to TRBD1 covers 7 bases. The CDR3 is made up of 13 amino acids. The V gene end was trimmed by 7 bases and the J gene end by 3 bases; junction bases not matched to a gene: 5. Germline CDR1 and CDR2: PRHDT and FYEKMQ (reference sequence). DNA of the CDR3: TGTGCCAGCATCAACGACAGGGACACTGAAGCTTTCTTT. Translation: CASINDRDTEAFF.

The chain has TRBV6-6 and TRBJ1-1; D gene uncertain. Germline CDR1 and CDR2: MNHNY and SVGAGI (reference sequence). With 6 bases removed from V and 5 bases from J, the gap between germline ends came to 16 bases. The CDR3 runs 14 residues. As DNA, the CDR3 is TGTGCCAGCAGGCCGGGCCCAATAGAAACTGAAGCTTTCTTT. This translates into CASRPGPIETEAFF.

The CDR3 nucleotides read TGCAGTGCTAGTGGCAGTCCTTATGGCTACACCTTC. Protein sequence: CSASGSPYGYTF. This rearrangement joins TRBV20-1 to TRBJ1-2; no definite D call. Trimming left V 3 bases short and J 5 bases short, with 10 bases between. The CDR3 sequence is 12 residues long. CDR1 and CDR2 (germline): DFQATT, SNEGSKA (reference sequence).

This clonotype was counted between two and nine times. The rearrangement uses TRBV12-3 or TRBV12-4 and TRBJ2-7; 8 nucleotides agree with TRBD1. This CDR3 has 15 residues. With 6 bases clipped from V and 6 bases from J, the junction kept 13 bases outside the gene matches. The CDR3 DNA reads TGTGCCAGCAGCAAGGAGAGCAGGGGGCCGGGCGAGCAGTACTTC. Encoded protein: CASSKESRGPGEQYF.

This chain connects TRBV29-1 to TRBJ2-7, with D uncertain. Deletions cut 6 bases from V and 5 bases from J, with 11 bases between. Germline-derived CDR1 and CDR2 are SQVTM and ANQGSEA. CDR3 size: 11 residues. CDR3: CSVVGDHEQYF. The CDR3 nucleotides are TGCAGCGTAGTCGGCGACCACGAGCAGTACTTC.

The V gene is TRBV7-2, the J gene TRBJ2-7; 8 bases are shared with TRBD1. J lost 4 bases, V lost 5 bases, and 7 bases had no gene match. Germline-derived CDR1 and CDR2 are SGHTA and FQGNSA. This CDR3 region has 14 residues. CDR3 amino acids: CASSPGTGSYEQYF. The CDR3 DNA follows: TGTGCCAGCAGCCCCGGGACAGGCTCTTACGAGCAGTACTTC.

The table lists this clonotype with a few counts. This chain links TRBV11-2 with TRBJ2-7; possibly TRBD1 for D (6 bases). Trimming cost V 3 bases and J 3 bases, with 12 bases left between them. The CDR3 has 14 amino acids. The germline gives CDR1 SGHAT, CDR2 FQNNGV. The CDR3 protein is CASSFQGSRYEQYF. In nucleotides, the CDR3 is TGTGCCAGCAGCTTCCAGGGGTCCCGCTACGAGCAGTACTTC.

This clonotype was seen repeatedly, ten times or more. The J gene is TRBJ1-1, the V gene TRBV29-1; a weak D match, TRBD1 (5 bases). From germline, CDR1 is SQVTM and CDR2 ANQGSEA. The CDR3 extends over 14 amino acids. Trimming stripped 6 bases from V and 1 base from J, with 15 bases between. This CDR3 reads CSVGGRAPNTEAFF. The CDR3 nucleotides read TGCAGCGTGGGGGGAAGGGCCCCGAACACTGAAGCTTTCTTT.

This clonotype has just a few counts. The DNA of the CDR3 is TGTGCCAGCAGCTTACGCCAGGTTGAAGCCGAAGCTTTCTTT. Amino acids: CASSLRQVEAEAFF. The genes are TRBV7-9 and TRBJ1-1; no reliable D call. CDR1 and CDR2 (germline): SEHNR, FQNEAQ (reference sequence). Between the trimmed V and J ends, which lost 2 bases and 8 bases, there was a span of 15 bases. The CDR3 totals 14 residues.

This clonotype was observed at least ten times. The chain uses TRBV4-3 and TRBJ1-1; 9 bases fit TRBD1. Germline trimming cut 1 base from V and 5 bases from J; bases unmatched to any gene: 5. The CDR3 has 15 residues. The germline V gene has CDR1 LGHNA and CDR2 YSLEER. CDR3 nucleotides: TGCGCCAGCAGCCAAGCAGGACAGGGGATAACTGAAGCTTTCTTT. This encodes CASSQAGQGITEAFF.

The J gene is TRBJ2-3, the V gene TRBV29-1; D is undetermined. The CDR3 length is 11 residues. Germline CDR1 and CDR2: SQVTM and ANQGSEA. V gave up 5 bases and J gave up 5 bases, with 8 bases separating them. CDR3 nucleotides: TGCAGCGTTCGAACGGGAGATACGCAGTATTTT. As protein: CSVRTGDTQYF.